The subject of this entry is one T cell receptor (beta chain). Its antigen has not been determined. No base quality values were provided; no much bigger clone lies one nucleotide off. Taken from the germline V gene, the CDR1 and CDR2 loops are SGDLS and YYNGEE. Spanning cysteine to phenylalanine, the CDR3 consists of 16 amino acids. CDR3 DNA only is kept here, 48 bases in frame from base 1. Between the V and J ends, shortened by 3 bases and 7 bases respectively, the junction contains 23 bases. For TCRbeta CDR3 sequencing, genomic DNA from the sorted cells was extracted using the QIAGEN DNeasy Blood and Tissue Kit. Through immunoSEQ, high-throughput TCRbeta CDR3 sequencing was done commercially, including PCR amplification with internal controls and bias correction. On the study's bioinformatics: Unique productive TCRbeta sequences were defined by CDR3 nucleotide sequence when primers matched and otherwise by CDR3 amino acid sequence together with Vbeta and Jbeta genes. Sorting error was corrected by removing sequences shared between sorted populations at a frequency ratio of 2:1 or less, and the remaining shared sequences were assigned to the higher population. A sequence counted as donor-reactive if, in CFSE-low cells, the sequence had a frequency of at least 0.01% and was expanded at least 5-fold compared with unstimulated cells. Repertoire divergence was quantified by Jensen-Shannon divergence calculated from the top 100 TCRbeta sequences ranked by frequency. When a sample had multiple sequencing runs, each run was corrected for sorting error separately and the runs were then pooled. TCRdb retrieved this table from immuneACCESS and kept in-frame rearrangements only. Not all clones are present; in checked studies, unresolved V genes account for under half, and no reason is known for the remainder. The V and J calls and clone size were taken over from that table, and D and trimming were inferred from the DNA. This sample comprises over 50,000 clones, around four fifths of them detected only once. The biggest ten clones account for under 6.5% of the sample.

This record belongs to a study of Tregs in tolerant kidney transplant recipients (dated by TCRdb to about 2019). With respect to the entire study: Before combined kidney and bone marrow transplantation, this study identified donor-specific regulatory T cells using TCRbeta sequencing and then followed those same cells after transplant. Several methods of expanding Tregs specific for an allogeneic donor were compared by TCRbeta repertoire sequencing in a few healthy controls. Overall study results and their limits: Expanding Tregs with activated donor B cells appeared to identify the most biologically relevant and donor-specific TCRbeta repertoire. Biological reproducibility was not directly assessed, although technical replication error appeared to be minimal. The study was constrained by small patient numbers, and validation of the findings is required in larger populations and under other immunosuppression protocols.

Unstimulated Tregs (CD4+CD25+CD127-), CD4+ non-Tregs (CD4+CD25-), CD4 and CD8 cells were FACS-sorted from thawed PBMCs. Healthy control blood was obtained either as purchased buffy coats or from healthy volunteers. Healthy control blood was separated into PBMCs by Ficoll density gradient and cryopreserved, and patient PBMCs were collected both before and after transplant. The chain was built from TRBV9 and TRBJ2-7; the D gene is perhaps TRBD2, from 6 matching bases. This TCR was sampled from a human donor in good health. Sequenced: CD4+ T cells from blood. The DNA sequence is TGTGCCAGCAGCGCTGGGGAGGTAATCGGGCTGAGGGAGCAGTACTTC. Protein translation: CASSAGEVIGLREQYF.